The T cell receptor beta chain under discussion was sequenced for a study of shared clonotypes between healthy human individuals. Study summary: CD8 memory received one plate per donor, CD8 naive two, CD4 memory three and CD4 naive three.

From germline, CDR1 is SGHTA and CDR2 FQGTGA. V lost 5 bases to trimming and J lost 9 bases, with 17 bases between them. This CDR3 has 14 residues. Donation came from healthy HIV-negative adults that had no recent acute infections or vaccinations. Repertoires were generated with immunoSEQ multiplex PCR, while TCRdb's copy carries only in-frame clones and drops some. The data contain millions of clones, 85% to 95% of them seen just once; the ten biggest clones take up under 0.45%. The rearrangement uses TRBV7-3 and TRBJ2-1; D is ambiguous. The sequenced material came from naive CD4+ T cells from PBMCs. Regarding subset: CD45RA+ positively selected. The TCR originated in a man younger than 35 in good health. Some clones in this sample may be carry-over from other donors' samples. In nucleotides, the CDR3 is TGTGCCAGCAGCCCTCGTCCCGGGTTTGGTGAGCAGTTCTTC. This gives the protein CASSPRPGFGEQFF.